These 17 T cell receptor beta chains were all obtained from the same sample, sequenced in a study of cytomegalovirus exposure and HLA in healthy donors. Both 60 Vbeta primers and 13 Jbeta primers went into the PCR. Repertoires were generated with immunoSEQ multiplex PCR, while TCRdb's copy carries only in-frame clones and drops some. Found here are some 180,000 clones, about 70% of them singletons; the top ten hold 1.5% to 2%. Sequenced input: PBMCs. These TCRs come from a woman between 25 and 40 years old in good health and CMV-seronegative.

This chain connects TRBV27 to TRBJ1-4, with 8 bases identical to TRBD1. V lost 3 bases, J lost 5 bases, and 5 bases stayed unmatched. From germline, CDR1 is MNHEY and CDR2 SMNVEV (reference sequence). The CDR3 consists of 15 residues. The CDR3 DNA sequence: TGTGCCAGCAGTTTTGGACAGGGAGAGAATGAAAAACTGTTTTTT. Amino acid sequence: CASSFGQGENEKLFF.

The CDR3 DNA is TGTGCCAGCAGTTTAGGGGTTGGCTATGGCTACACCTTC. It is translated as CASSLGVGYGYTF. The chain has TRBV6-5 and TRBJ1-2, with TRBD1 as a possible D gene (5 bases). CDR1 and CDR2 from the germline V gene are MNHEY and SVGAGI. This CDR3 contains 13 residues. Trimming removed 4 bases at V and 4 bases at J, with 10 bases between.

CDR3 coding DNA: TGTGCCAGCAGCTTCATGGGGGGCACTGAAGCTTTCTTT. The encoded protein is CASSFMGGTEAFF. The chain is built from TRBV5-4 and TRBJ1-1, with a possible D match to TRBD1 (5 bases). Trimming took 2 bases from V and 4 from J, leaving 9 bases between them. Germline V gives CDR1 SGHNT, CDR2 YYREEE (reference sequence). CDR3 length: 13 amino acids. The full variable domain, with the rest looked up from reference TRBV5-4 and TRBJ1-1, is ETGVTQSPTHLIKTRGQQVTLRCSSQSGHNTVSWYQQALGQGPQFIFQYYREEENGRGNFPPRFSGLQFPNYSSELNVNALELDDSALYLCASSFMGGTEAFFGQGTRLTVV.

The gene calls are TRBV2 and TRBJ2-7, with TRBD2 matching 8 bases. This CDR3 contains 16 residues. The germline V gene encodes CDR1 SNHLY and CDR2 FYNNEI. Trimming at V came to 3 bases and at J to 3 bases, leaving 10 bases not matched to a gene. Here the CDR3 reads CASSDSGLAGSYEQYF. CDR3 in DNA: TGTGCCAGCAGTGATTCCGGGCTAGCGGGTAGCTACGAGCAGTACTTC.

This chain joins TRBV7-9 and TRBJ2-2; D not resolved. The CDR3 contains 15 residues. V lost 4 bases, J lost 1 base, and 10 bases lay in between. CDR1 is SEHNR, CDR2 FQNEAQ, per germline (reference sequence). The DNA of the CDR3 is TGTGCCAGCAGCTCCACAACGGGGAACACCGGGGAGCTGTTTTTT. Translating gives CASSSTTGNTGELFF.

CDR3 sequence (DNA): TGTGCCAGCAGCCAAGGAGCGACACAGGGAGAGGAGACCCAGTACTTC. It is translated as CASSQGATQGEETQYF. The genes are TRBV4-2 and TRBJ2-5; D perhaps matches TRBD1 (6 bases). The germline V and J ends were trimmed by 1 base and 5 bases, with 17 bases remaining between them. This CDR3 comprises 16 residues. CDR1 and CDR2 (germline): LGHNA, YNFKEQ.

The V gene is TRBV19, the J gene TRBJ2-1, with D possibly TRBD1 on 6 matching bases. Per the germline V gene, CDR1 is LNHDA and CDR2 is SQIVND (reference sequence). Trimming pared 6 bases from V and 1 base from J, leaving 13 bases between. The CDR3 contains 15 residues. The CDR3 DNA sequence: TGTGCCAGTAGCCTTACAGGGAATTCCTACAATGAGCAGTTCTTC. It translates to CASSLTGNSYNEQFF.

The chain has TRBV19 and TRBJ1-4; 7 bases line up with TRBD1. V lost 4 bases, J lost 7 bases, and 9 bases stayed unmatched. Looked up from germline, CDR1 is LNHDA and CDR2 is SQIVND (reference sequence). This CDR3 contains 15 residues. This chain's CDR3 is CASSTQGTIPEKLFF. The CDR3 DNA is TGTGCCAGTAGTACACAGGGGACGATACCTGAAAAACTGTTTTTT.

This sequence joins TRBV6-6 and TRBJ1-6; D is unclear. The CDR3 covers 14 residues. With 3 bases removed from V and 1 base from J, the gap between germline ends came to 4 bases. The germline V gene has CDR1 MNHNY and CDR2 SVGAGI (reference sequence). CDR3 nucleotide sequence: TGTGCCAGCAGTTATGCGTCCTATAATTCACCCCTCCACTTT. The encoded protein is CASSYASYNSPLHF.

V and J are TRBV19 and TRBJ2-7; TRBD2 agrees at 7 bases. The CDR3 extends over 15 amino acids. V was clipped by 0 bases and J by 2 bases; unmatched bases: 4. CDR1 is LNHDA and CDR2 is SQIVND in the germline V gene (reference sequence). CDR3 DNA: TGTGCCAGTAGTATAGACGGCGGGAGCCCCTACGAGCAGTACTTC. Translating gives CASSIDGGSPYEQYF.

The J gene is TRBJ2-5, the V gene TRBV4-2; 10 bases match TRBD2. The length of the CDR3 is 15 residues. The J segment lost 5 bases and the V segment lost 2 bases, leaving 5 bases of the junction unmatched. Looked up from germline, CDR1 is LGHNA and CDR2 is YNFKEQ. CDR3 DNA sequence: TGTGCCAGCAGCCAACGGCGAGCGGGAGGGGAGACCCAGTACTTC. Its translation: CASSQRRAGGETQYF.

The chain recombines TRBV5-4 with TRBJ2-1, with D perhaps TRBD1 (6 bases). The CDR3 length is 15 residues. Trimming pared 4 bases from V and 1 base from J, leaving 12 bases between. Germline V CDR1 and CDR2: SGHNT, YYREEE (reference sequence). In DNA form, the CDR3 reads TGTGCCAGCAGCCAGGGGACAAGTTCCTACAATGAGCAGTTCTTC. It is translated as CASSQGTSSYNEQFF.

The chain combines TRBV6-4 with TRBJ2-1, with TRBD2 matching over 13 bases. Germline loops: CDR1 MRHNA, CDR2 SNTAGT. The V gene end was trimmed by 3 bases and the J gene end by 14 bases; junction bases not matched to a gene: 10. The CDR3 consists of 15 residues. Here the CDR3 DNA reads TGTGCCAGCAGTGAAGCTGTAGGACTAGCGGGAGTAAAGTTCTTC. Its translation: CASSEAVGLAGVKFF.

The sample holds a few counts of this clone. The chain recombines TRBV2 with TRBJ2-3, with TRBD1 matching over 8 bases. J gave up 1 base and V 4 bases, and 7 bases lay outside the gene matches. This CDR3 is 16 amino acids long. Looked up from germline, CDR1 is SNHLY and CDR2 is FYNNEI. The CDR3 is CASSARTGKGTDTQYF. In DNA, the CDR3 is TGTGCCAGCAGTGCGAGGACAGGGAAGGGCACAGATACGCAGTATTTT.

J is TRBJ2-1 and V is TRBV7-6; a possible D gene is TRBD2 (5 bases). Germline V gives CDR1 SGHVS, CDR2 FNYEAQ. This CDR3 has 16 residues. The V end lost 1 base, the J end lost 0 bases, and 10 bases lay between the germline ends. The CDR3 is CASSLDPGSSYNEQFF. The CDR3 DNA reads as TGTGCCAGCAGCTTAGATCCGGGAAGCTCCTACAATGAGCAGTTCTTC. Full variable domain (rest looked up from reference TRBV7-6 and TRBJ2-1): GAGVSQSPRYKVTKRGQDVALRCDPISGHVSLYWYRQALGQGPEFLTYFNYEAQQDKSGLPNDRFSAERPEGSISTLTIQRTEQRDSAMYRCASSLDPGSSYNEQFFGPGTRLTVL.

The chain links TRBV18 to TRBJ2-1, with TRBD2 matching 10 bases. The J segment lost 7 bases and the V segment lost 4 bases, leaving 13 bases of the junction unmatched. This CDR3 is 17 amino acids long. Germline lookup yields CDR1 KGHSH and CDR2 LQKENI. The CDR3 bases are TGTGCCAGCTCACTAAAGGTTCCAGCGGGGGGGCTAAATGAGCAGTTCTTC. This translates into CASSLKVPAGGLNEQFF.

V is TRBV4-3 and J is TRBJ1-5; no definite D call. This CDR3 comprises 14 residues. Germline CDR1 reads LGHNA; CDR2 reads YSLEER. Trimming stripped 1 base from V and 8 bases from J, with 12 bases between. The CDR3 nucleotides read TGCGCCAGCAGCCAAGCTGTAGCTCTAGAGCCCCAGCATTTT. Its translation: CASSQAVALEPQHF.